One and the same sample provided the 21 T cell receptor beta chains below, sequenced in a study of regulatory T cells in long-lasting Graves disease. Arm-PCR of CDR3 regions with iRepertoire HTBI primers generated TCR beta libraries. TCRdb reprocessed the multiplex PCR reads with MiXCR, giving one entry per CDR3 protein. The sample lists a few hundred thousand distinct CDR3 sequences, roughly 21% occurring once. The time point is: newly diagnosed GD, antithyroid drugs for less than 3 months. From RNA extracted from PBMCs, the TCR library was made. This material consisted of peripheral blood mononuclear cells (PBMCs), taken at new diagnosis, from a patient treated with antithyroid drugs. Receptors originate from a female donor with Graves disease.

This clonotype has a count of ten or more. The rearrangement links TRBV7-9 to TRBJ1-1; no reliable D call. Trimming shortened V by 5 bases and J by 1 base, and 5 bases separated the two germline ends. The germline CDR1 and CDR2 sequences are SEHNR and FQNEAQ (reference sequence). The length of the CDR3 is 12 residues. The CDR3 DNA is TGTGCCAGCAGCCCACGGAACACTGAAGCTTTCTTT. Translating gives CASSPRNTEAFF.

J is TRBJ2-7 and V is TRBV14; 7 bases fit TRBD2. V shed 4 bases and J 6 bases; nucleotides not matched to a gene: 9. The CDR3 is 14 amino acids. Germline V gene sequence: CDR1 SGHDN, CDR2 FVKESK. This CDR3 reads CASSLGLGSREQYF. The DNA of the CDR3 is TGTGCCAGCAGCCTCGGACTAGGATCGCGCGAGCAGTACTTC.

This clonotype was detected ten times or more. The V and J genes are TRBV7-7 and TRBJ2-5, with a weak D call TRBD2 (6 bases). In germline, CDR1 is SSHAT, CDR2 FNYEAQ (reference sequence). The CDR3 is 15 amino acids. V was trimmed by 5 bases and J by 2 bases, leaving 15 bases between them. The chain's CDR3 is CASSPTVGTQETQYF. The CDR3 nucleotides read TGTGCCAGCAGCCCTACGGTGGGGACTCAAGAGACCCAGTACTTC.

This clonotype was counted ten times or more. The chain uses TRBV25-1 and TRBJ1-5; possibly TRBD1 for D (6 bases). Germline assignment: CDR1 MGHDK and CDR2 SYGVNS. This CDR3 is built from 14 residues. Deletions cut 4 bases from V and 5 bases from J, with 12 bases between. The DNA for the CDR3 is TGTGCCAGCAGTGCCTACAGGGAGGATCAGCCCCAGCATTTT. Translating gives CASSAYREDQPQHF.

The sample holds many counts of this clonotype. This chain uses TRBV7-9 with TRBJ1-1; perhaps TRBD1 as D (5 bases). This CDR3 is 13 amino acids long. The germline V gene has CDR1 SEHNR and CDR2 FQNEAQ (reference sequence). V was cut by 4 bases and J by 6 bases, with 12 bases left in between. CDR3 coding DNA: TGTGCCAGCAGCTATGGCAGGGCCCCTGAAGCTTTCTTT. Protein sequence: CASSYGRAPEAFF.

In this sample, this clonotype turned up many times. This chain joins TRBV24-1 and TRBJ2-3; the D gene is possibly TRBD1 (5 bases). V shed 6 bases and J shed 3 bases, with 9 bases lying between them. This CDR3 is built from 13 residues. The V gene's germline CDR1 is KGHDR and CDR2 SFDVKD. As DNA, the CDR3 is TGTGCCACCAGTTACAGGAAAACAGATACGCAGTATTTT. Translating gives CATSYRKTDTQYF.

This clonotype has ten or more counts. J is TRBJ2-3 and V is TRBV7-2; D may be TRBD2 (5 bases). V was pared by 3 bases and J by 8 bases, with 9 bases between. The length of the CDR3 is 12 residues. Looked up from germline, CDR1 is SGHTA and CDR2 is FQGNSA. CDR3 sequence reads: CASSLSGGTQYF. Written as DNA, the CDR3 is TGTGCCAGCAGCTTGTCTGGAGGTACGCAGTATTTT. Full variable domain (missing parts from reference TRBV7-2 and TRBJ2-3): GAGVSQSPSNKVTEKGKDVELRCDPISGHTALYWYRQSLGQGLEFLIYFQGNSAPDKSGLPSDRFSAERTGGSVSTLTIQRTQQEDSAVYLCASSLSGGTQYFGPGTRLTVL.

This clonotype was seen ten or more times. The chain recombines TRBV7-3 with TRBJ2-5; a possible D gene is TRBD1 (6 bases). This CDR3 comprises 19 residues. Germline V gene sequence: CDR1 SGHTA, CDR2 FQGTGA. Trimming shortened V by 1 base and J by 1 base, and 22 bases separated the two germline ends. CDR3 sequence reads: CASSLIPSRQAGSQETQYF. The CDR3 region has the DNA TGTGCCAGCAGCTTAATCCCCTCCCGACAGGCGGGCTCCCAAGAGACCCAGTACTTC.

At least ten counts were recorded for this clonotype. The CDR3 spells CASSWGTGSIYEQYF. CDR3 sequence (DNA): TGTGCCAGCAGTTGGGGGACAGGTAGTATCTACGAGCAGTACTTC. The rearrangement links TRBV6-5 to TRBJ2-7, with 8 bases aligning to TRBD1. Losses at the gene ends were 4 bases for V and 3 bases for J; bases not matched to a gene: 8. CDR1 MNHEY and CDR2 SVGAGI come from the germline V gene. The CDR3 is 15 amino acids.

This clonotype was counted many times. This chain uses TRBV20-1 with TRBJ2-1; 8 bases align to TRBD2. Germline V gene lookup returns CDR1 DFQATT and CDR2 SNEGSKA (reference sequence). J gave up 7 bases and V 4 bases, and 6 bases lay outside the gene matches. The CDR3 has 13 amino acids. CDR3 sequence reads: CSAIPRGGNEQFF. The CDR3 bases are TGCAGTGCTATCCCCCGGGGGGGGAATGAGCAGTTCTTC.

This clonotype was counted many times. The V and J genes are TRBV20-1 and TRBJ2-1; 7 bases fit TRBD1. The germline V gene encodes CDR1 DFQATT and CDR2 SNEGSKA (reference sequence). The length of the CDR3 is 16 residues. Trimming cost V 2 bases and J 0 bases; bases outside gene matches: 7. This CDR3 is CSARPAGTVSYNEQFF. The CDR3 DNA reads as TGCAGTGCTAGACCTGCCGGGACAGTCTCCTACAATGAGCAGTTCTTC.

This clonotype was found many times. The V gene is TRBV30, the J gene TRBJ2-3; 8 bases map to TRBD1. J was trimmed by 3 bases and V by 2 bases; bases with no gene match: 7. This CDR3 is built from 15 residues. The germline V gene has CDR1 GTSNPN and CDR2 SVGIG (reference sequence). This CDR3 reads CAWSPGTGSTDTQYF. DNA for the CDR3: TGTGCCTGGAGTCCCGGGACAGGTTCGACAGATACGCAGTATTTT. The full variable domain, in which reference TRBV30 and TRBJ2-3 provide the parts outside the CDR3, is SQTIHQWPATLVQPVGSPLSLECTVEGTSNPNLYWYRQAAGRGLQLLFYSVGIGQISSEVPQNLSASRPQDRQFILSSKKLLLSDSGFYLCAWSPGTGSTDTQYFGPGTRLTVL.

The table lists this clonotype with many counts. J is TRBJ1-2 and V is TRBV27, with D unresolved. V was trimmed by 8 bases and J by 4 bases, leaving 20 bases between them. This CDR3 spans 15 amino acids. Germline V gives CDR1 MNHEY, CDR2 SMNVEV (reference sequence). The CDR3 region has the DNA TGTGCCAGCTGGGGTGGGCACGGCGAACTCTATGGCTACACCTTC. Protein product: CASWGGHGELYGYTF.

The sample holds many counts of this clonotype. The chain employs TRBV6-1 and TRBJ2-5; the D gene is possibly TRBD1 (5 bases). Trimming cost V 8 bases and J 1 base, with 20 bases left between them. In germline, CDR1 is MNHNS, CDR2 SASEGT. CDR3 length equals 16 residues. In nucleotides, the CDR3 is TGTGCCAGCGTAGCAGTAACACTGGGGCGCCAAGAGACCCAGTACTTC. Its protein is CASVAVTLGRQETQYF.

The table lists this clonotype with many counts. This chain links TRBV6-2 or TRBV6-3 with TRBJ2-1; TRBD2 matches 9 bases. Germline CDR1 and CDR2: MNHEY and SVGEGT. The CDR3 loop spans 16 amino acids. The trim removed 0 bases at V and 3 bases at J, leaving 3 bases unmatched. CDR3 sequence reads: CASSYSYSGGYNEQFF. The CDR3 region has the DNA TGTGCCAGCAGTTACTCGTATAGCGGGGGCTACAATGAGCAGTTCTTC.

This clonotype came up many times. The gene calls are TRBV10-1 and TRBJ2-7, with D possibly matching TRBD1 (5 bases). Germline loops: CDR1 WNHNN, CDR2 SYGVQD (reference sequence). This CDR3 comprises 14 residues. Deletions cut 4 bases from V and 3 bases from J, with 13 bases between. Here the CDR3 DNA reads TGCGCCAGCAGTGTTGCGGACCAGGGCTACGAGCAGTACTTC. This translates into CASSVADQGYEQYF.

Many counts were recorded for this clonotype. The chain combines TRBV20-1 with TRBJ2-7; 11 bases map to TRBD1. V shed 1 base, J shed 7 bases, and the junction held 18 bases outside the gene matches. This CDR3 comprises 18 residues. Germline V gene sequence: CDR1 DFQATT, CDR2 SNEGSKA (reference sequence). CDR3 region: CSARVLAGAGQGAREQYF. The CDR3 DNA follows: TGCAGTGCTAGAGTACTAGCAGGGGCCGGACAGGGGGCGCGTGAGCAGTACTTC.

The chain recombines TRBV7-9 with TRBJ1-6; no reliable D call. V lost 6 bases and J lost 10, with 16 bases in between. The length of the CDR3 is 14 residues. From germline, CDR1 is SEHNR and CDR2 FQNEAQ (reference sequence). In DNA form, the CDR3 reads TGTGCCAGCAGACGACCGATAGAGGGATCACCCCTCCACTTT. Translating it yields CASRRPIEGSPLHF.

This clonotype was recorded many times. The chain joins TRBV19 to TRBJ2-5; a weak D match, TRBD2 (6 bases). V was trimmed by 9 bases and J by 3 bases, leaving 14 bases between them. Per the germline V gene, CDR1 is LNHDA and CDR2 is SQIVND (reference sequence). This CDR3 region has 13 residues. CDR3 coding DNA: TGTGCCAGCGGTGGGGGGATGGAAGAGACCCAGTACTTC. Translating gives CASGGGMEETQYF.

This clonotype occurred many times. V gene TRBV12-3 or TRBV12-4 combines with J gene TRBJ1-3; 9 nucleotides agree with TRBD1. The CDR3 length is 15 residues. Trimming at V came to 5 bases and at J to 1 base, leaving 3 bases not matched to a gene. The CDR3 region is CASSGTGSSGNTIYF. DNA of the CDR3: TGTGCCAGCAGTGGGACAGGGTCGTCTGGAAACACCATATATTTT.

There are many counts of this clonotype. The gene calls are TRBV20-1 and TRBJ2-7; D possibly corresponds to TRBD1 (6 bases). The V gene lost 2 bases and the J gene lost 5 bases, with 19 bases spanning the gap. CDR1 is DFQATT and CDR2 is SNEGSKA in the germline V gene (reference sequence). The CDR3 runs to 15 residues. This CDR3 reads CSARNSDRIGHEQYF. The CDR3 DNA reads as TGCAGTGCTAGAAATTCTGACAGGATTGGTCACGAGCAGTACTTC.